What follows describes a single T cell receptor beta chain. Germline CDR1 reads GTSNPN; CDR2 reads SVGIG (reference sequence). The CDR3 contains 13 residues. Trimming left V 2 bases short and J 8 bases short, with 12 bases between. Enrollees, roughly 18 to 89 years old, lived in around 23 US areas. Exposed study participants had met a COVID-19 case within 2 weeks before entry. Original processing notes: Reference gene primer amplification gave nucleated cell count estimates. TCRdb keeps only in-frame clones here, not all; method: immunoSEQ multiplex PCR. V, J and clone size reflect that table, while D and trimming were determined from the DNA. The profile shows over 250,000 clones, roughly 80% of them singletons. This sample is part of a study of blood T cell repertoires in COVID-19. For the study at large: Italy, Spain and the United States were the sources of the convalescent and acute COVID-19 samples.

The specimen sequenced was PBMCs or T cells enriched from blood (not recorded which). V gene TRBV30 combines with J gene TRBJ1-4, with TRBD1 as a possible D gene (6 bases). The TCR was taken from a man between 40 and 49 years old who had been exposed to COVID-19. CDR3 sequence (DNA): TGTGCCTGGAGTAGGGGGACGGACGAAAAACTGTTTTTT. Translation: CAWSRGTDEKLFF.